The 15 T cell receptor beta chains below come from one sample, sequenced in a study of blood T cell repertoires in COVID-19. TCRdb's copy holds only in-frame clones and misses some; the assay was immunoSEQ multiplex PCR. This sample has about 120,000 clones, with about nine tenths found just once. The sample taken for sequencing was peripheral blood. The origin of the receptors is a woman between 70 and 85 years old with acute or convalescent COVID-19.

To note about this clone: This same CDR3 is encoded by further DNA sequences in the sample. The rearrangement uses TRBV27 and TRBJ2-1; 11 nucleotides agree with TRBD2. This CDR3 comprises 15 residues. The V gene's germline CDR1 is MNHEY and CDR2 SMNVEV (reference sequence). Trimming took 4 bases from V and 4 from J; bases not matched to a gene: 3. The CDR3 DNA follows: TGTGCCAGCAGTTCCCTAGCGGGGGGATACAATGAGCAGTTCTTC. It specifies CASSSLAGGYNEQFF.

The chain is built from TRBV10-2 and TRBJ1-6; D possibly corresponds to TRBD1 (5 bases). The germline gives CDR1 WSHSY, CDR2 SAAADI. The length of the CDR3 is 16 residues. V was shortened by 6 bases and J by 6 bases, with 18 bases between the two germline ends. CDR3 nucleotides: TGCGCCAGCAGGGACCTTGGATGGGGGGGTAATTCACCCCTCCACTTT. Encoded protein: CASRDLGWGGNSPLHF.

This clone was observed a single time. The CDR3 reads CAWSALADRGETQYF. CDR3 DNA: TGTGCCTGGAGTGCCCTGGCCGACAGGGGTGAGACCCAGTACTTC. The chain couples TRBV30 to TRBJ2-5, with TRBD1 matching 8 bases. With V trimmed by 1 base and J by 5 bases, 9 bases remained unmatched. The CDR3 totals 15 residues. Germline V gene sequence: CDR1 GTSNPN, CDR2 SVGIG (reference sequence).

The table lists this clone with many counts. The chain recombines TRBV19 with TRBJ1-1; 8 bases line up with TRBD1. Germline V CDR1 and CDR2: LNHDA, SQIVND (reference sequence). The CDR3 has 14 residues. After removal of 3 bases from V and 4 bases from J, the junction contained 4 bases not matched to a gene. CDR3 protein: CASSIRGPGTEAFF. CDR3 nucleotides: TGTGCCAGTAGTATCAGGGGGCCTGGCACTGAAGCTTTCTTT.

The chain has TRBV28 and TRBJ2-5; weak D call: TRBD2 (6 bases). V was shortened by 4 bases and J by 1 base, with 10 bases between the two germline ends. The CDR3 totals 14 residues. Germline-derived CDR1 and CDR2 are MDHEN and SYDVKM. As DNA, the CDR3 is TGTGCCAGCAGTTCTGGGACTCCCCAAGAGACCCAGTACTTC. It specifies CASSSGTPQETQYF.

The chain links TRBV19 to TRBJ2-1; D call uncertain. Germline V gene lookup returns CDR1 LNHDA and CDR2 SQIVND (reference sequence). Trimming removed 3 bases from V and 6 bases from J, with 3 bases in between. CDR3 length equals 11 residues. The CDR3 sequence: CASSIRNEQFF. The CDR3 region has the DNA TGTGCCAGTAGTATCCGCAATGAGCAGTTCTTC.

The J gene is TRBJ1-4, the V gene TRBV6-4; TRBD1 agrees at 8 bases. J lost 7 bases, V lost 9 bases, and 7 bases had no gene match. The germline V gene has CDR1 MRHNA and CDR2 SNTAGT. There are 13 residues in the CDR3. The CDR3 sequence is CARRSQGAEKLFF. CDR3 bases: TGTGCCAGGAGATCTCAGGGGGCTGAAAAACTGTTTTTT.

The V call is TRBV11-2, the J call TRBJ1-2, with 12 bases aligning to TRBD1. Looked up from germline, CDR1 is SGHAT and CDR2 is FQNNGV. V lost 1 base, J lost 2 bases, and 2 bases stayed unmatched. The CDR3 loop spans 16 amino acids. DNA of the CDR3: TGTGCCAGCAGCTTAGCCGGGACAGGGGGCAACTATGGCTACACCTTC. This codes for CASSLAGTGGNYGYTF.

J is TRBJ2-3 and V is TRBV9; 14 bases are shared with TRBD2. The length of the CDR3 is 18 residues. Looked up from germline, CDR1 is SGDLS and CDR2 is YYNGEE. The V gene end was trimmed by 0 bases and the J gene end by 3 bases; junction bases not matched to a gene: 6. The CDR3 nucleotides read TGTGCCAGCAGCGTAGCATTTGGACTAGCGGGGGGAACAGATACGCAGTATTTT. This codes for CASSVAFGLAGGTDTQYF.

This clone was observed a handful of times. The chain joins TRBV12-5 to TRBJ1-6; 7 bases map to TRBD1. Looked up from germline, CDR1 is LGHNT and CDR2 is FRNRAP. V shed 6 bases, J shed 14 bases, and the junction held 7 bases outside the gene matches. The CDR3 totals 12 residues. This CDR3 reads CASGSTGDTLHF. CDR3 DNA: TGTGCTAGTGGGTCCACAGGGGACACCCTCCACTTT.

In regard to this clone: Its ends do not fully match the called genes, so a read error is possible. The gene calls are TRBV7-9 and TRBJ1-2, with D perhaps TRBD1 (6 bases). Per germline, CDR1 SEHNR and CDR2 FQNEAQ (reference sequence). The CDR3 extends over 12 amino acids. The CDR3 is CTLGQGFGGYTF. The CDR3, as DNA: TGCACCCTGGGGCAGGGGTTTGGAGGCTACACCTTC. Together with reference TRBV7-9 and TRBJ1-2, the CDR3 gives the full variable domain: DTGVSQNPRHKITKRGQNVTFRCDPISEHNRLYWYRQTLGQGPEFLTYFQNEAQLEKSRLLSDRFSAERPKGSFSTLEIQRTEQGDSAMYLCTLGQGFGGYTFGSGTRLTVV.

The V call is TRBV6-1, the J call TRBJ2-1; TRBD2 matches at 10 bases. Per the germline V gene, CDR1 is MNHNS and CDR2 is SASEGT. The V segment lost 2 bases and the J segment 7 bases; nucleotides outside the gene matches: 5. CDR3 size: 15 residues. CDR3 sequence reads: CASSERAGGRNEQFF. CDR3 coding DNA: TGTGCCAGCAGTGAAAGAGCGGGGGGGAGGAATGAGCAGTTCTTC.

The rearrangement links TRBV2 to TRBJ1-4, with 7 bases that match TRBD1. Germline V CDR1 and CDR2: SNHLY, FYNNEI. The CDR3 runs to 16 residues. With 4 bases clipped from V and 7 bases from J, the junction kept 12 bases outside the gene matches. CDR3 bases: TGTGCCAGCAGTGTCCCCTTAGCAGGGGGACCTGAAAAACTGTTTTTT. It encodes CASSVPLAGGPEKLFF.

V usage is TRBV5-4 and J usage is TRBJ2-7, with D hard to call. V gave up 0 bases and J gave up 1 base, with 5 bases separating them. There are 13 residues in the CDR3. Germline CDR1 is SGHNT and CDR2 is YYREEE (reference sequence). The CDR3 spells CASSLDLSYEQYF. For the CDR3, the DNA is TGTGCCAGCAGCTTGGATCTGTCCTACGAGCAGTACTTC. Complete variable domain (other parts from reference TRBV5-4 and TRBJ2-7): ETGVTQSPTHLIKTRGQQVTLRCSSQSGHNTVSWYQQALGQGPQFIFQYYREEENGRGNFPPRFSGLQFPNYSSELNVNALELDDSALYLCASSLDLSYEQYFGPGTRLTVT.

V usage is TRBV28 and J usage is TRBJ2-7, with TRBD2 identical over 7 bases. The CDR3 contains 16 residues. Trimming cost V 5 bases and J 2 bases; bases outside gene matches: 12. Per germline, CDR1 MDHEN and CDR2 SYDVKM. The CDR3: CASSGSGQSFAYEQYF. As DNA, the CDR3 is TGTGCCAGCAGTGGTAGCGGGCAGTCCTTCGCCTACGAGCAGTACTTC.